The rows below give T cell receptor beta chains drawn from one sample of a study of CD8 T cells in ankylosing spondylitis. MiXCR, run by TCRdb on the 5' RACE reads, gives a single entry per CDR3 protein. The repertoire has a few hundred thousand distinct CDR3 sequences, around 10% of them found once; the top ten carry less than 8%. Sequenced input: blood, either unsorted or a sorted T cell fraction (not recorded which). The receptors stem from a male donor with ankylosing spondylitis or in good health (not recorded which). The CDR3 runs from the conserved cysteine through the conserved F or W. The D gene is left open where the match is weak. Expanded clones get a size class; other rows say once, few or many, or leave the size out.

V gene: TRBV7-8
clone size: many
J gene: TRBJ1-1
D gene: NA
CDR3 protein: CASSGPGAITNTEAFF
CDR3 DNA: TGTGCCAGCAGCGGACCAGGGGCTATTACGAACACTGAAGCTTTCTTT

V gene: TRBV7-2
clone size: many
J gene: TRBJ2-7
D gene: NA
CDR3 protein: CASSQIRDGSYEQYF
CDR3 DNA: TGTGCCAGCAGCCAAATACGGGACGGGTCCTACGAGCAGTACTTC

V gene: TRBV20-1
clone size: few
J gene: TRBJ2-3
D gene: NA
CDR3 protein: CSARDLRTLGDTQYF
CDR3 DNA: TGCAGTGCTAGAGATCTTAGGACTCTTGGGGATACGCAGTATTTT

V gene: TRBV6-5
clone size: many
J gene: TRBJ2-7
D gene: TRBD1
CDR3 protein: CASSYGRGQRDPYEQYF
CDR3 DNA: TGTGCCAGCAGTTACGGACGGGGACAGAGGGACCCCTACGAGCAGTACTTC

V gene: TRBV11-2
clone size: few
J gene: TRBJ2-5
D gene: NA
CDR3 protein: CASSTPRAREGTQYF
CDR3 DNA: TGTGCCAGCAGCACCCCGCGGGCTAGGGAAGGGACCCAGTACTTC

V gene: TRBV12-3/TRBV12-4
clone size: many
J gene: TRBJ2-2
D gene: NA
CDR3 protein: CASSLGGSGGELFF
CDR3 DNA: TGTGCCAGCAGTTTGGGCGGGTCCGGCGGGGAGCTGTTTTTT

V gene: TRBV21-1
clone size: many
J gene: TRBJ1-6
D gene: NA
CDR3 protein: CASRGGQGQHSPLHF
CDR3 DNA: TGTGCCAGCAGGGGAGGCCAGGGTCAACATTCACCCCTCCACTTT

V gene: TRBV27
clone size: NA
J gene: TRBJ1-5
D gene: NA
CDR3 protein: CASSPRGPQPQHF
CDR3 DNA: TGTGCCAGCAGTCCCCGGGGGCCCCAGCCCCAGCATTTT

V gene: TRBV28
clone size: few
J gene: TRBJ1-6
D gene: NA
CDR3 protein: CASALGDPNSPLHF
CDR3 DNA: TGTGCCAGCGCCCTAGGGGACCCAAATTCACCCCTCCACTTT

V gene: TRBV20-1
clone size: many
J gene: TRBJ2-7
D gene: TRBD2
CDR3 protein: CSAIYPSGGDYEQYF
CDR3 DNA: TGCAGTGCCATTTATCCTAGCGGGGGGGACTACGAGCAGTACTTC

V gene: TRBV9
clone size: few
J gene: TRBJ2-2
D gene: TRBD1
CDR3 protein: CASSVSGGDTGELFF
CDR3 DNA: TGTGCCAGCAGCGTTTCAGGGGGCGACACCGGGGAGCTGTTTTTT

V gene: TRBV5-1
clone size: many
J gene: TRBJ2-2
D gene: NA
CDR3 protein: CASSLEGATNTGELFF
CDR3 DNA: TGCGCCAGCAGCTTGGAAGGGGCGACGAACACCGGGGAGCTGTTTTTT

V gene: TRBV20-1
clone size: many
J gene: TRBJ2-4
D gene: NA
CDR3 protein: CSARDGLGGADIQYF
CDR3 DNA: TGCAGTGCTAGAGATGGGTTGGGGGGCGCTGACATTCAGTACTTC

V gene: TRBV7-8
clone size: many
J gene: TRBJ1-1
D gene: NA
CDR3 protein: CASTLVSGAGEAFF
CDR3 DNA: TGTGCCAGCACCTTAGTATCAGGGGCCGGTGAAGCTTTCTTT

V gene: TRBV20-1
clone size: NA
J gene: TRBJ1-5
D gene: TRBD1
CDR3 protein: CSASGQGAQPQHF
CDR3 DNA: TGCAGTGCTTCTGGACAGGGAGCTCAGCCCCAGCATTTT

V gene: TRBV5-1
clone size: many
J gene: TRBJ2-5
D gene: NA
CDR3 protein: CASSLESRYQETQYF
CDR3 DNA: TGCGCCAGCAGCTTGGAGTCGAGGTACCAAGAGACCCAGTACTTC

V gene: TRBV12-3/TRBV12-4
clone size: many
J gene: TRBJ1-2
D gene: NA
CDR3 protein: CASSFSGGGYGYTF
CDR3 DNA: TGTGCCAGCAGTTTTTCGGGAGGGGGATATGGCTACACCTTC

V gene: TRBV9
clone size: few
J gene: TRBJ2-7
D gene: TRBD2
CDR3 protein: CASSVAGTSGYEQYF
CDR3 DNA: TGTGCCAGCAGCGTAGCCGGGACTAGCGGATACGAGCAGTACTTC

V gene: TRBV2
clone size: NA
J gene: TRBJ2-7
D gene: NA
CDR3 protein: CASSEWSGDGQYF
CDR3 DNA: TGTGCCAGCAGTGAGTGGTCCGGGGATGGGCAGTACTTC

V gene: TRBV29-1
clone size: few
J gene: TRBJ2-3
D gene: TRBD1
CDR3 protein: CSVENPRQGKTDTQYF
CDR3 DNA: TGCAGCGTTGAGAACCCCCGACAGGGAAAAACAGATACGCAGTATTTT

V gene: TRBV5-1
clone size: NA
J gene: TRBJ2-3
D gene: NA
CDR3 protein: CASSFDPQPTQYF
CDR3 DNA: TGCGCCAGCTCATTTGACCCTCAGCCTACGCAGTATTTT

V gene: TRBV12-3/TRBV12-4
clone size: NA
J gene: TRBJ2-1
D gene: NA
CDR3 protein: CASSLTISYNEQFF
CDR3 DNA: TGTGCCAGCAGTTTGACTATCTCCTACAATGAGCAGTTCTTC

V gene: TRBV5-1
clone size: many
J gene: TRBJ1-1
D gene: TRBD1
CDR3 protein: CASSVPGTGNTEAFF
CDR3 DNA: TGCGCCAGCAGCGTCCCCGGGACAGGGAACACTGAAGCTTTCTTT

V gene: TRBV5-1
clone size: many
J gene: TRBJ2-3
D gene: NA
CDR3 protein: CASSLMRESTDTQYF
CDR3 DNA: TGCGCCAGCAGCTTGATGAGGGAGAGCACAGATACGCAGTATTTT

V gene: TRBV20-1
clone size: many
J gene: TRBJ2-7
D gene: TRBD2
CDR3 protein: CSAAAPRLAVYEQYF
CDR3 DNA: TGCAGTGCCGCTGCCCCCCGACTAGCGGTCTACGAGCAGTACTTC

V gene: TRBV5-6
clone size: many
J gene: TRBJ1-2
D gene: NA
CDR3 protein: CASRFLTGDGYTF
CDR3 DNA: TGTGCCAGCCGCTTCCTCACCGGGGATGGCTACACCTTC

V gene: TRBV5-1
clone size: many
J gene: TRBJ1-2
D gene: NA
CDR3 protein: CASSPGSDNYGYTF
CDR3 DNA: TGCGCCAGCAGCCCGGGTTCGGATAACTATGGCTACACCTTC

V gene: TRBV10-3
clone size: many
J gene: TRBJ2-5
D gene: NA
CDR3 protein: CAISGARGQETQYF
CDR3 DNA: TGTGCCATCAGTGGCGCTAGAGGGCAAGAGACCCAGTACTTC

V gene: TRBV20-1
clone size: NA
J gene: TRBJ1-1
D gene: TRBD1
CDR3 protein: CSASFLTGGGHTEAFF
CDR3 DNA: TGCAGTGCTTCATTTCTTACAGGGGGCGGGCACACTGAAGCTTTCTTT

V gene: TRBV4-2
clone size: NA
J gene: TRBJ1-3
D gene: TRBD1
CDR3 protein: CASSQAGGGNTIYF
CDR3 DNA: TGTGCCAGCAGCCAAGCAGGGGGCGGAAACACCATATATTTT

V gene: TRBV5-1
clone size: many
J gene: TRBJ2-7
D gene: NA
CDR3 protein: CASMGESYEQYF
CDR3 DNA: TGCGCCAGCATGGGGGAAAGCTACGAGCAGTACTTC

V gene: TRBV6-1
clone size: many
J gene: TRBJ1-1
D gene: TRBD1
CDR3 protein: CASSESRGQGYNTEAFF
CDR3 DNA: TGTGCCAGCAGCGAGAGCAGGGGGCAAGGGTATAACACTGAAGCTTTCTTT

V gene: TRBV9
clone size: many
J gene: TRBJ2-3
D gene: TRBD2
CDR3 protein: CASNPAGNTDTQYF
CDR3 DNA: TGTGCCAGCAACCCAGCGGGAAACACAGATACGCAGTATTTT

V gene: TRBV20-1
clone size: many
J gene: TRBJ2-1
D gene: TRBD1
CDR3 protein: CSASFRDRYEQFF
CDR3 DNA: TGCAGTGCTAGTTTCCGGGACAGGTATGAGCAGTTCTTC

V gene: TRBV14
clone size: few
J gene: TRBJ1-1
D gene: TRBD1
CDR3 protein: CASSDRKTGGTEAFF
CDR3 DNA: TGTGCCAGCAGCGACCGAAAGACAGGGGGTACTGAAGCTTTCTTT

V gene: TRBV5-4
clone size: NA
J gene: TRBJ2-3
D gene: TRBD2
CDR3 protein: CASSFGLAGSRPGTDTQYF
CDR3 DNA: TGTGCCAGCAGCTTTGGGCTAGCGGGGAGCCGCCCTGGCACAGATACGCAGTATTTT

V gene: TRBV12-3/TRBV12-4
clone size: many
J gene: TRBJ2-7
D gene: NA
CDR3 protein: CASSSVGRKEQYF
CDR3 DNA: TGTGCCAGCAGCTCTGTAGGGAGGAAAGAGCAGTACTTC

V gene: TRBV20-1
clone size: many
J gene: TRBJ2-7
D gene: TRBD2
CDR3 protein: CSASQAGGPYEQYF
CDR3 DNA: TGCAGTGCTAGCCAAGCGGGAGGGCCCTACGAGCAGTACTTC

V gene: TRBV29-1
clone size: many
J gene: TRBJ2-3
D gene: NA
CDR3 protein: CSVVYTGADTQYF
CDR3 DNA: TGCAGCGTTGTGTATACGGGAGCAGATACGCAGTATTTT

V gene: TRBV28
clone size: NA
J gene: TRBJ2-1
D gene: NA
CDR3 protein: CASSLLNDNSGNEQFF
CDR3 DNA: TGTGCCAGCAGTTTATTAAACGATAATAGTGGGAATGAGCAGTTCTTC

V gene: TRBV14
clone size: NA
J gene: TRBJ2-2
D gene: NA
CDR3 protein: CASSQEQGELFF
CDR3 DNA: TGTGCCAGCAGCCAAGAACAGGGCGAGCTGTTTTTT

V gene: TRBV2
clone size: many
J gene: TRBJ2-1
D gene: TRBD2
CDR3 protein: CASRVGLAGSYNEQFF
CDR3 DNA: TGTGCCAGCAGGGTAGGACTAGCGGGGTCCTACAATGAGCAGTTCTTC

V gene: TRBV7-6
clone size: many
J gene: TRBJ1-1
D gene: TRBD1
CDR3 protein: CASSPLTGDGNTEAFF
CDR3 DNA: TGTGCCAGCAGCCCACTCACAGGGGATGGGAACACTGAAGCTTTCTTT

V gene: TRBV12-3/TRBV12-4
clone size: many
J gene: TRBJ2-5
D gene: TRBD2
CDR3 protein: CASSLTGSGSVGRETQYF
CDR3 DNA: TGTGCCAGCAGTTTAACGGGTAGCGGGAGTGTCGGAAGAGAGACCCAGTACTTC

V gene: TRBV24-1
clone size: many
J gene: TRBJ2-2
D gene: NA
CDR3 protein: CATSDLPPTGELFF
CDR3 DNA: TGTGCCACCAGTGATTTGCCGCCCACCGGGGAGCTGTTTTTT

V gene: TRBV6-1
clone size: few
J gene: TRBJ2-6
D gene: NA
CDR3 protein: CASSDLDSGANVLTF
CDR3 DNA: TGTGCCAGCAGTGATCTCGACTCTGGGGCCAACGTCCTGACTTTC

V gene: TRBV29-1
clone size: few
J gene: TRBJ2-5
D gene: TRBD1
CDR3 protein: CSVTGTGLETQYF
CDR3 DNA: TGCAGCGTGACCGGGACAGGGTTAGAGACCCAGTACTTC

V gene: TRBV12-3/TRBV12-4
clone size: once
J gene: TRBJ1-1
D gene: NA
CDR3 protein: CASSLNRSTEAFF
CDR3 DNA: TGTGCCAGCAGTTTGAACAGGAGCACTGAAGCTTTCTTT

V gene: TRBV5-1
clone size: few
J gene: TRBJ2-2
D gene: NA
CDR3 protein: CASSLGEPGELFF
CDR3 DNA: TGCGCCAGCAGCTTGGGGGAACCCGGGGAGCTGTTTTTT

V gene: TRBV7-9
clone size: many
J gene: TRBJ1-5
D gene: NA
CDR3 protein: CASSLVEGQPQHF
CDR3 DNA: TGTGCCAGCAGCTTAGTAGAGGGTCAGCCCCAGCATTTT

V gene: TRBV5-1
clone size: many
J gene: TRBJ2-1
D gene: TRBD2
CDR3 protein: CASSFLLAAYNEQFF
CDR3 DNA: TGCGCCAGCAGCTTCCTTCTAGCGGCCTACAATGAGCAGTTCTTC

V gene: TRBV5-6
clone size: many
J gene: TRBJ1-1
D gene: NA
CDR3 protein: CASSTGQLEAFF
CDR3 DNA: TGTGCCAGCAGCACAGGACAGCTGGAAGCTTTCTTT

V gene: TRBV7-8
clone size: many
J gene: TRBJ1-1
D gene: TRBD1
CDR3 protein: CASSTGVVRGTEAFF
CDR3 DNA: TGTGCCAGCAGCACGGGAGTGGTCAGGGGGACTGAAGCTTTCTTT

V gene: TRBV28
clone size: NA
J gene: TRBJ2-5
D gene: TRBD2
CDR3 protein: CATSPIKRGYQETQYF
CDR3 DNA: TGTGCCACCAGTCCGATCAAGCGGGGGTACCAAGAGACCCAGTACTTC